Presented here are 26 T cell receptor beta chains from one specimen sequenced in a study of response to subunit inactivated influenza vaccine. TCRdb re-analysed the RT-PCR reads in MiXCR, keeping a single row per CDR3 protein. The sample consists of 650,000 to 850,000 distinct CDR3 sequences, around 14% of them appearing once. The sequencing here drew on PBMCs from blood, taken 14 to 15 days before vaccination. The receptor set was obtained from a man in his fifties who received an inactivated influenza vaccine.

This clonotype was seen a few times. The rearrangement joins TRBV18 to TRBJ1-1; D gene ambiguous. Germline V gene sequence: CDR1 KGHSH, CDR2 LQKENI. This CDR3 comprises 16 residues. V dropped 1 base and J dropped 3 bases, with 15 bases sitting between them. CDR3 protein: CASSPLPLGEYTEAFF. DNA for the CDR3: TGTGCCAGCTCACCACTCCCACTTGGGGAATACACTGAAGCTTTCTTT. The variable domain in full, with the rest retrieved from reference TRBV18 and TRBJ1-1, is NAGVMQNPRHLVRRRGQEARLRCSPMKGHSHVYWYRQLPEEGLKFMVYLQKENIIDESGMPKERFSAEFPKEGPSILRIQQVVRGDSAAYFCASSPLPLGEYTEAFFGQGTRLTVV.

This clonotype was observed a few times. The chain employs TRBV4-1 and TRBJ2-2; tentatively, D is TRBD1 or TRBD2 (5 bases each). The CDR3 is made up of 16 amino acids. The germline V gene has CDR1 MGHRA and CDR2 YSYEKL. Trimming removed 3 bases from V and 4 bases from J, with 15 bases in between. CDR3 nucleotide sequence: TGCGCCAGCAGCCAGCCTTGGGGGACGCTCACCGGGGAGCTGTTTTTT. Translation gives CASSQPWGTLTGELFF.

Regarding this clonotype: A much larger clone lies a single base off, so this may be a read error. V is TRBV27 and J is TRBJ1-1; D gene uncertain. Germline lookup yields CDR1 MNHEY and CDR2 SMNVEV (reference sequence). The CDR3 is 13 residues long. CDR3 in DNA: TGTGCCGGCAGTTTTTCCCGGTGGACTGAAGCTTTCTTT. Its protein product is CAGSFSRWTEAFF.

This clonotype was recorded a few times. This chain connects TRBV6-2 or TRBV6-3 to TRBJ2-3; D is perhaps TRBD1 (5 bases). The CDR3 is 16 residues long. The V gene's germline CDR1 is MNHEY and CDR2 SVGEGT. Trimming shortened V by 0 bases and J by 6 bases, and 16 bases separated the two germline ends. CDR3 nucleotide sequence: TGTGCCAGCAGTTACTCGATGGGGCATCATCGGGATACGCAGTATTTT. The encoded protein is CASSYSMGHHRDTQYF.

The J gene is TRBJ2-4, the V gene TRBV20-1; 9 nucleotides agree with TRBD2. The germline CDR1 and CDR2 sequences are DFQATT and SNEGSKA (reference sequence). The CDR3 sequence is 15 residues long. With V trimmed by 1 base and J by 7 bases, 8 bases remained unmatched. CDR3 sequence reads: CSARGVPAGGNIQYF. The CDR3 bases are TGCAGTGCTAGAGGGGTTCCGGCGGGAGGGAACATTCAGTACTTC.

A few counts support this clonotype. The CDR3 spells CASTQAGAIQYF. The CDR3 DNA is TGTGCCAGCACACAGGCGGGCGCCATTCAGTACTTC. This chain joins TRBV6-2 or TRBV6-3 and TRBJ2-4; perhaps D is TRBD1 or TRBD2 (5 bases each). The V end was cut by 7 bases, the J end by 9 bases, with 13 bases between. Looked up from germline, CDR1 is MNHEY and CDR2 is SVGEGT. The CDR3 is made up of 12 amino acids.

V and J are TRBV3-1 and TRBJ2-7; D tentatively fits TRBD1 or TRBD2 (7 bases each). V dropped 3 bases and J dropped 5 bases, with 23 bases sitting between them. Germline assignment: CDR1 LGHDT and CDR2 YNNKEL (reference sequence). This CDR3 contains 17 residues. CDR3 residues: CASSHWLARGGSHEQYF. The CDR3 region has the DNA TGTGCCAGCAGCCATTGGCTCGCCAGGGGGGGGTCCCACGAGCAGTACTTC.

This clonotype showed up just a few times. One end of the junction fails to match germline, which may point to a read error. The V call is TRBV25-1, the J call TRBJ2-3, with 8 bases that match TRBD2. Germline CDR1 is MGHDK and CDR2 is SYGVNS. The CDR3 consists of 14 residues. The CDR3 DNA sequence: TGTGCCAGTAGTGAGGGGACTAGTCCAGATACGCAGTATTTT. Translated: CASSEGTSPDTQYF.

In its sample, this clonotype was seen a few times. A much larger clonotype is one base distant, so this may be a read error. Here the CDR3 omits its conserved ending phenylalanine or tryptophan, so a read error is the likely source. The V and J genes are TRBV4-1 and TRBJ1-1, with no clear D. V was clipped by 2 bases and J by 6 bases, with 10 bases between them. Germline-derived CDR1 and CDR2 are MGHRA and YSYEKL. The CDR3 covers 13 residues. CDR3 in DNA: TGCGCCAGCAGCCAATTTCTAGCCGCTGAAGCTTTCCTT. It yields the protein CASSQFLAAEAFL.

This clonotype has more than one count but fewer than ten. The J gene is TRBJ1-1, the V gene TRBV6-2 or TRBV6-3; maybe TRBD1 (5 bases). The germline gives CDR1 MNHEY, CDR2 SVGEGT. The CDR3 loop spans 14 amino acids. V lost 6 bases and J 5 bases, leaving 16 bases between the germline ends. The CDR3 DNA reads TGTGCCAGCAGAATATCGGGGGTTAGGACTGAAGCTTTCTTT. It is translated as CASRISGVRTEAFF.

This clonotype has a handful of counts. CDR3 protein: CAISPGLGSYNEQFF. DNA for the CDR3: TGTGCCATCAGCCCGGGACTAGGGTCCTACAATGAGCAGTTCTTC. This chain joins TRBV10-3 and TRBJ2-1, with TRBD2 matching over 8 bases. This CDR3 is built from 15 residues. V dropped 6 bases and J dropped 1; count of bases not matched to a gene: 5. The V gene's germline CDR1 is ENHRY and CDR2 SYGVKD.

This clonotype was seen repeatedly, ten times or more. The J gene is TRBJ2-5, the V gene TRBV20-1, with no clear D. The V end lost 6 bases, the J end lost 4 bases, and 15 bases lay between the germline ends. CDR3 length: 13 residues. Germline values: CDR1 DFQATT, CDR2 SNEGSKA (reference sequence). Written as DNA, the CDR3 is TGCAGTGCAAACCATGCCGCGAGAGAGACCCAGTACTTC. Its translation is CSANHAARETQYF.

Many counts were recorded for this clonotype. In DNA, the CDR3 is TGTGCCAGCAGCCCCGGCCTAGGACAGGGGGCGGTTTGGGGGAACACTGAAGCTTTCTTT. Amino acid sequence: CASSPGLGQGAVWGNTEAFF. This chain uses TRBV27 with TRBJ1-1, with 11 positions matching TRBD1. J was trimmed by 1 base and V by 6 bases; bases with no gene match: 19. From germline, CDR1 is MNHEY and CDR2 SMNVEV (reference sequence). The CDR3 runs 20 residues.

This rearrangement joins TRBV10-3 to TRBJ2-5, with 12 bases that match TRBD2. From germline, CDR1 is ENHRY and CDR2 SYGVKD. J lost 5 bases, V lost 5 bases, and 6 bases had no gene match. CDR3 length: 15 residues. The CDR3 nucleotides are TGTGCCATCAGTCCGACTAGCGGGAGAAGGGAGACCCAGTACTTC. It codes for CAISPTSGRRETQYF.

This clonotype was detected a few times. This chain connects TRBV20-1 to TRBJ1-1; no clear D gene. Germline-derived CDR1 and CDR2 are DFQATT and SNEGSKA (reference sequence). The CDR3 runs to 18 residues. With 4 bases removed from V and 4 bases from J, the gap between germline ends came to 28 bases. The chain's CDR3 is CSAIPVARGMAVSTEAFF. Here the CDR3 DNA reads TGCAGTGCTATCCCCGTGGCCCGGGGAATGGCCGTGAGCACTGAAGCTTTCTTT.

This sequence joins TRBV6-2 or TRBV6-3 and TRBJ2-7; D is unclear. Deletions cut 8 bases from V and 8 bases from J, with 13 bases between. Germline loops: CDR1 MNHEY, CDR2 SVGEGT. The CDR3 covers 11 residues. The DNA for the CDR3 is TGTGCCAGCGGCTTAGCCTTTAAGCAGTACTTC. Its translation: CASGLAFKQYF.

The J gene is TRBJ2-5, the V gene TRBV5-6; D not certain. V was pared by 4 bases and J by 1 base, with 8 bases between. Germline V gene sequence: CDR1 SGHDT, CDR2 YYEEEE. There are 13 residues in the CDR3. The CDR3 nucleotides are TGTGCCAGCAGCCCCCGGCCCCAAGAGACCCAGTACTTC. Protein: CASSPRPQETQYF.

This clonotype has a count of ten or more. The V and J genes are TRBV7-6 and TRBJ2-1; possible D gene TRBD2, 5 bases. Trimming left V 1 base short and J 10 bases short, with 20 bases between. The CDR3 has 16 residues. Germline V gives CDR1 SGHVS, CDR2 FNYEAQ. The CDR3 nucleotides read TGTGCCAGCAGCTTAGGATGGTTGCGCGGGTCGCGGGAGCAGTTCTTC. Encoded protein: CASSLGWLRGSREQFF.

The chain uses TRBV30 and TRBJ1-1; unclear D gene. Per the germline V gene, CDR1 is GTSNPN and CDR2 is SVGIG (reference sequence). The CDR3 length is 12 residues. Trimming pared 3 bases from V and 3 bases from J, leaving 8 bases between. CDR3 nucleotides: TGTGCCTGGAGGAGGAGGGACACTGAAGCTTTCTTT. Its translation is CAWRRRDTEAFF.

The chain uses TRBV28 and TRBJ2-5; the match to TRBD2 covers 10 bases. Germline CDR1 and CDR2: MDHEN and SYDVKM. The ends lost 5 bases at V and 5 bases at J; junction bases unmatched: 8. This CDR3 is built from 15 residues. CDR3 DNA: TGTGCCAGCAGTCCGAGCGGGAGGGCCGCGGAGACCCAGTACTTC. It encodes CASSPSGRAAETQYF.

The sample holds many counts of this clonotype. The gene calls are TRBV2 and TRBJ2-7; D is perhaps TRBD2 (6 bases). Per germline, CDR1 SNHLY and CDR2 FYNNEI. Trimming cost V 3 bases and J 3 bases, with 12 bases left between them. The CDR3 loop spans 14 amino acids. The CDR3 loop reads CASSEGSSGYEQYF. CDR3 nucleotides: TGTGCCAGCAGTGAGGGGAGTAGCGGCTACGAGCAGTACTTC.

The genes are TRBV6-5 and TRBJ2-7; D may be TRBD1 (5 bases). The CDR3 consists of 17 residues. V was shortened by 2 bases and J by 0 bases, with 17 bases between the two germline ends. Germline assignment: CDR1 MNHEY and CDR2 SVGAGI. CDR3 protein: CASSYAFDSPVSYEQYF. The CDR3 DNA follows: TGTGCCAGCAGTTACGCCTTTGACAGTCCCGTCTCCTACGAGCAGTACTTC.

This clonotype was found a few times. One end of the junction does not line up with germline, which may come from a read error. This chain links TRBV5-6 with TRBJ2-5; TRBD2 aligns across 12 bases. The CDR3 spans 13 residues. Germline lookup yields CDR1 SGHDT and CDR2 YYEEEE. CDR3 DNA sequence: TGTGCCAGCAGCTCATCTAGCGGGGGGGCAAAGCACTTC. The encoded protein is CASSSSSGGAKHF.

This clonotype was counted between two and nine times. The CDR3 DNA is TGTGCCACCAGCCCCGACAGGGGGTACGAGCAGTACTTC. It codes for CATSPDRGYEQYF. The chain uses TRBV24-1 and TRBJ2-7; 9 bases line up with TRBD1. The CDR3 runs 13 residues. V was pared by 7 bases and J by 4 bases, with 4 bases of the junction left unmatched. Germline assignment: CDR1 KGHDR and CDR2 SFDVKD.

As concerns this clonotype: With a much larger clone just one base away, this may be a read error. J is TRBJ2-1 and V is TRBV20-1, with 9 bases matching TRBD2. The V gene's germline CDR1 is DFQATT and CDR2 SNEGSKA (reference sequence). This CDR3 region has 15 residues. The CDR3 here is CRARDQGLAGNEQFF. CDR3 DNA sequence: TGCAGAGCTAGAGATCAGGGACTAGCTGGCAATGAGCAGTTCTTC.

This chain links TRBV4-3 with TRBJ1-2; no clear D. The CDR3 sequence is 15 residues long. Germline CDR1 and CDR2: LGHNA and YSLEER. Trimming cost V 3 bases and J 0 bases, with 11 bases left between them. The CDR3 sequence: CASSHLSTPNYGYTF. The CDR3 DNA reads TGCGCCAGCAGCCACCTTTCGACCCCTAACTATGGCTACACCTTC.